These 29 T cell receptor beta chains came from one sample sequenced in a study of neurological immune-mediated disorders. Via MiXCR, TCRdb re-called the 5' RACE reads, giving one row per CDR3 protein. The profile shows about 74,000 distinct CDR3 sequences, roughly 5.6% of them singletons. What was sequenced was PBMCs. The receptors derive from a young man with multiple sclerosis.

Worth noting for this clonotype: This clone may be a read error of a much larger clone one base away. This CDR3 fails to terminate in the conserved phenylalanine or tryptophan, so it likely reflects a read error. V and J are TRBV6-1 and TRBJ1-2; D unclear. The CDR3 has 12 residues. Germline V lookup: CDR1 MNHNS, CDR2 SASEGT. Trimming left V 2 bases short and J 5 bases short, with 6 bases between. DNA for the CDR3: TGTGCCAGCAGTGAAATCGTGTATGGCTACACCTAC. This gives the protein CASSEIVYGYTY.

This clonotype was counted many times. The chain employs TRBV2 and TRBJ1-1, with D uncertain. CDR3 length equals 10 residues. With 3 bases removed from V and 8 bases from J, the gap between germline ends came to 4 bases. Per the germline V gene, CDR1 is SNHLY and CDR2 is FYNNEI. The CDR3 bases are TGTGCCAGCAGTGATGTCGAAGCTTTCTTT. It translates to CASSDVEAFF.

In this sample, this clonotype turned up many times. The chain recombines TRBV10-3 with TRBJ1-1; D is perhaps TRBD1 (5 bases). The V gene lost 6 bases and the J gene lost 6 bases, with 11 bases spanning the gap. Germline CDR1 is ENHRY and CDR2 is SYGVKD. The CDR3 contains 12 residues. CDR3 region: CAIRLGTSEAFF. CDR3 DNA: TGTGCCATCAGACTCGGGACTTCTGAAGCTTTCTTT.

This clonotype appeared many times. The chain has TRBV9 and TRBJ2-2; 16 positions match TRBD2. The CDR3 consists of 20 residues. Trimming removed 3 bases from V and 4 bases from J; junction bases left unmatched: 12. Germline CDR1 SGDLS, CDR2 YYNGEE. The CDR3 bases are TGTGCCAGCAGCGCCGTCGCGGGACTAGCGGGAGGGCCAGGCACCGGGGAGCTGTTTTTT. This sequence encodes CASSAVAGLAGGPGTGELFF.

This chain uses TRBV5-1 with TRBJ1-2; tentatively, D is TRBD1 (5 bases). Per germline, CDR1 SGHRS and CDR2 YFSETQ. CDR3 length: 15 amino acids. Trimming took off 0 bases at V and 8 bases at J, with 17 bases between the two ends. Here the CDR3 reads CASSLEDGTAGGYTF. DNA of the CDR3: TGCGCCAGCAGCTTGGAGGACGGGACTGCAGGGGGCTACACCTTC.

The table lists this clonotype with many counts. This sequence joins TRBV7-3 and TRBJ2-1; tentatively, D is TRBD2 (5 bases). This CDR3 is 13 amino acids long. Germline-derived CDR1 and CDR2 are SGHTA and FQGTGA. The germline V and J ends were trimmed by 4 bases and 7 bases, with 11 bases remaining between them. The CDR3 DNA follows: TGTGCCAGCAGCTCCGCGGGCGGTAATGAGCAGTTCTTC. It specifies CASSSAGGNEQFF.

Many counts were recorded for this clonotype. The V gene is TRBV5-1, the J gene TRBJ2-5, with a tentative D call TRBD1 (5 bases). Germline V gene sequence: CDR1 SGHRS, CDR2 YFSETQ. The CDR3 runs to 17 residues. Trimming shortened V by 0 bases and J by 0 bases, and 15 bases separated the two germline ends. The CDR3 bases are TGCGCCAGCAGCTTGGGTGTGTCAGGGTCGTACCAAGAGACCCAGTACTTC. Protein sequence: CASSLGVSGSYQETQYF.

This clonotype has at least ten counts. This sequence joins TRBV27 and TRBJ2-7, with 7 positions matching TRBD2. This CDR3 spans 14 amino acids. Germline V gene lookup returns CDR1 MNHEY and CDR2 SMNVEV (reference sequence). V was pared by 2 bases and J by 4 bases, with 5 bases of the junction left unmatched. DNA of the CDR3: TGTGCCAGCAGTTTAAGCCTAGCGGCGTACGAGCAGTACTTC. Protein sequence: CASSLSLAAYEQYF.

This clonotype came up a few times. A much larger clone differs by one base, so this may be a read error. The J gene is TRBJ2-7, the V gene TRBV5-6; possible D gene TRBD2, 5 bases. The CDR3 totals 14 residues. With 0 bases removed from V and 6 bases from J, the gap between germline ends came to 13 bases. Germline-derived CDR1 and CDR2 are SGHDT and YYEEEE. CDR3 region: CASSLARGRGEQYF. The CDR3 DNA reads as TGTGCCAGCAGCTTGGCTAGAGGGAGAGGCGAGCAGTACTTC.

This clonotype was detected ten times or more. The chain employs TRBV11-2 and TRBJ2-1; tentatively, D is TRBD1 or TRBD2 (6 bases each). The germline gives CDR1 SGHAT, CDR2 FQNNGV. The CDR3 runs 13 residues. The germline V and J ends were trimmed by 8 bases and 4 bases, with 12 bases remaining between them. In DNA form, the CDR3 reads TGTGCCAGCGGGGGGACACTTTACAATGAGCAGTTCTTC. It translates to CASGGTLYNEQFF.

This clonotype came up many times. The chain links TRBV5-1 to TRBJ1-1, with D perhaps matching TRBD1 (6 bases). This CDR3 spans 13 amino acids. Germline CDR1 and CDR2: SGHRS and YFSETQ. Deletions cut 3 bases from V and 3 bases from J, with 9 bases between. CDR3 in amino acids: CASSSRGDTEAFF. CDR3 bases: TGCGCCAGCAGCTCCAGGGGAGACACTGAAGCTTTCTTT.

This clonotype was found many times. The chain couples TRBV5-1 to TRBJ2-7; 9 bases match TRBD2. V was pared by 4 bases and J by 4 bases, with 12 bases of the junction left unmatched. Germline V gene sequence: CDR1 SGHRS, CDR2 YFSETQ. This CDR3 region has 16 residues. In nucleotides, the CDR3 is TGCGCCAGCAGCCCGGACCTTAGCGGGAGAAGGTACGAGCAGTACTTC. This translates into CASSPDLSGRRYEQYF.

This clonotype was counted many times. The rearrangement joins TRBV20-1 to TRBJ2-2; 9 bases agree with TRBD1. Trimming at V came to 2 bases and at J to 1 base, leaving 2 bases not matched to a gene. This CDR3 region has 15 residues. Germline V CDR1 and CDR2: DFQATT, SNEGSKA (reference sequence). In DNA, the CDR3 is TGCAGTGCTAGATTGGGACAGGGGAACACCGGGGAGCTGTTTTTT. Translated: CSARLGQGNTGELFF.

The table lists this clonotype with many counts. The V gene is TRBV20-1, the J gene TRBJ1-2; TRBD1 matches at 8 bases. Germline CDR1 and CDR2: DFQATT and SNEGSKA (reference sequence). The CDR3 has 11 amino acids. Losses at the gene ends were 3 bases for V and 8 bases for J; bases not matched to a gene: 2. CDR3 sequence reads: CSARTGEGYTF. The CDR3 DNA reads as TGCAGTGCTAGGACAGGGGAGGGCTACACCTTC.

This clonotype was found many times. The chain's CDR3 is CSSIRDSIYNEQFF. The DNA of the CDR3 is TGCAGTTCGATCCGGGACTCCATATACAATGAGCAGTTCTTC. V gene TRBV20-1 combines with J gene TRBJ2-1, with D perhaps TRBD2 (6 bases). With 8 bases removed from V and 4 bases from J, the gap between germline ends came to 18 bases. This CDR3 has 14 amino acids. Germline V gene data show CDR1 as DFQATT and CDR2 as SNEGSKA (reference sequence).

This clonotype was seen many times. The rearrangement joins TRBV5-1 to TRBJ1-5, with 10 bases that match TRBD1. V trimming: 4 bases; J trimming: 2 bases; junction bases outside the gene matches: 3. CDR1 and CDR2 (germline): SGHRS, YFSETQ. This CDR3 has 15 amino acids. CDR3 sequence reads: CASSRGTGGNQPQHF. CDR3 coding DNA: TGCGCCAGCAGCCGGGGGACAGGGGGCAATCAGCCCCAGCATTTT. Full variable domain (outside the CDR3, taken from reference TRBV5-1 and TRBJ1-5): KAGVTQTPRYLIKTRGQQVTLSCSPISGHRSVSWYQQTPGQGLQFLFEYFSETQRNKGNFPGRFSGRQFSNSRSEMNVSTLELGDSALYLCASSRGTGGNQPQHFGDGTRLSIL.

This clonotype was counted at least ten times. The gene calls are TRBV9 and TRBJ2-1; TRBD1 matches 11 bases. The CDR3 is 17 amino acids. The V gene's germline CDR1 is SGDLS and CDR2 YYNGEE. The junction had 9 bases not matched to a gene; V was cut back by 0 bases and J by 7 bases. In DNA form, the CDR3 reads TGTGCCAGCAGCGTAGGCAAGGACAGGGGGCGCTGGAATGAGCAGTTCTTC. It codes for CASSVGKDRGRWNEQFF.

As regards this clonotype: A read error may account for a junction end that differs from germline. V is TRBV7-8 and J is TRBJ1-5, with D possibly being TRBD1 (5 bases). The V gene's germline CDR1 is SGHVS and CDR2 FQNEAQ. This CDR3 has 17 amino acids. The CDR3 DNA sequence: TGTGCCAGCAGCTTAGCACCAGGGATCCATAGCAATCAGCCCCAGAATTTT. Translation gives CASSLAPGIHSNQPQNF.

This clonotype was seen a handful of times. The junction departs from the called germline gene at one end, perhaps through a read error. The CDR3 region has the DNA TGCAGTGCGGCCAGTTATAGCAATCAGCCCCAGAATTTT. Translating it yields CSAASYSNQPQNF. This sequence joins TRBV20-1 and TRBJ1-5, with D hard to call. CDR1 and CDR2 (germline): DFQATT, SNEGSKA (reference sequence). This CDR3 is 13 amino acids long.

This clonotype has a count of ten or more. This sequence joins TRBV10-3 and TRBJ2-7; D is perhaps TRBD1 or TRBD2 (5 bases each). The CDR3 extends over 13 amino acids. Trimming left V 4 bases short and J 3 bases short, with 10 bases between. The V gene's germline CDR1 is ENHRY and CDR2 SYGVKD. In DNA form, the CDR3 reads TGTGCCATCAGTGGGAGAGGGGACTACGAGCAGTACTTC. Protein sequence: CAISGRGDYEQYF.

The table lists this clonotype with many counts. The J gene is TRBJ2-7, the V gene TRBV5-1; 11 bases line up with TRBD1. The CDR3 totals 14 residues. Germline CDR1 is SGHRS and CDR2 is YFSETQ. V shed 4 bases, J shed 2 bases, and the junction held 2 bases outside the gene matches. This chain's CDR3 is CASSTGQGAYEQYF. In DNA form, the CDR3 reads TGCGCCAGCAGCACGGGACAGGGGGCCTACGAGCAGTACTTC.

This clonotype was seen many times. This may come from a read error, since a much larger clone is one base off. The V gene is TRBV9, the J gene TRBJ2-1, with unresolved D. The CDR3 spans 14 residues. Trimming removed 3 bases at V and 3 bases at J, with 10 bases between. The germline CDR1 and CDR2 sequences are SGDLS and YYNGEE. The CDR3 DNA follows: TGTGCCAGCAGCGCCGCGGAAAGCTACAATGAGCAGTTCTTC. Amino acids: CASSAAESYNEQFF.

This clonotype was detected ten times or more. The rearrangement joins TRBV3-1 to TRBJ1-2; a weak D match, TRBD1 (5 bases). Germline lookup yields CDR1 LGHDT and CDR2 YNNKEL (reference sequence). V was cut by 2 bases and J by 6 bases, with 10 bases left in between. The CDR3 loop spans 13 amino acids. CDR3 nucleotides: TGTGCCAGCAGCCAAAGCGCGGGGGATGGCTACACCTTC. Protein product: CASSQSAGDGYTF.

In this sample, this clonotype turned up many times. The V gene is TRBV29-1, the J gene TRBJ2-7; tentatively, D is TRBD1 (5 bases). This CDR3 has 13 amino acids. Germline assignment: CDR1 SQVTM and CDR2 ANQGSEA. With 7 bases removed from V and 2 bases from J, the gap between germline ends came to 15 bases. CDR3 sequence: CSALDTRTYEQYF. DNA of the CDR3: TGCAGCGCCCTGGACACCAGGACCTACGAGCAGTACTTC.

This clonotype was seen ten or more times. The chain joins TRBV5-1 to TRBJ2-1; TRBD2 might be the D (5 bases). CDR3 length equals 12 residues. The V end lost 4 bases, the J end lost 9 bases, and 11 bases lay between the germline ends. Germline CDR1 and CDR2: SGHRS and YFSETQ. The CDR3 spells CASSLTGFEQFF. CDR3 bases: TGCGCCAGCAGCCTTACGGGGTTTGAGCAGTTCTTC.

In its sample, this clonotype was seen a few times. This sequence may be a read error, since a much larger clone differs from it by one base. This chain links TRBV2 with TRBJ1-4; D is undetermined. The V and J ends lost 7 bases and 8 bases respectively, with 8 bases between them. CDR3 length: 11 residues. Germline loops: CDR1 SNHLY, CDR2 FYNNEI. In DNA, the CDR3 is TGTGCCAGCAAAGCCCAGGAAAAACTGTTTTTT. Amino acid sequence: CASKAQEKLFF. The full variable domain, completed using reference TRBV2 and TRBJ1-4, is EPEVTQTPSHQVTQMGQEVILRCVPISNHLYFYWYRQILGQKVEFLVSFYNNEISEKSEIFDDQFSVERPDGSNFTLKIRSTKLEDSAMYFCASKAQEKLFFGSGTQLSVL.

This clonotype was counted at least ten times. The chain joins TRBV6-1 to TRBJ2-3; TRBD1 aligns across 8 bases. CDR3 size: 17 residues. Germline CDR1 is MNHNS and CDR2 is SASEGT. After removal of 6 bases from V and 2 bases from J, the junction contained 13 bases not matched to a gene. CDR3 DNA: TGTGCCAGCAGGGAGAGGACAGGGTTCCTTATCACAGATACGCAGTATTTT. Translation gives CASRERTGFLITDTQYF.

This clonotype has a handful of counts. Here the CDR3 reads CASSLVSGAEAFF. DNA of the CDR3: TGTGCCAGCAGCTTAGTGTCGGGGGCTGAAGCTTTCTTT. The V and J genes are TRBV7-9 and TRBJ1-1, with a weak D call TRBD1 (5 bases). The CDR3 is made up of 13 amino acids. CDR1 and CDR2 from the germline V gene are SEHNR and FQNEAQ (reference sequence). Deletions cut 1 base from V and 6 bases from J, with 9 bases between.

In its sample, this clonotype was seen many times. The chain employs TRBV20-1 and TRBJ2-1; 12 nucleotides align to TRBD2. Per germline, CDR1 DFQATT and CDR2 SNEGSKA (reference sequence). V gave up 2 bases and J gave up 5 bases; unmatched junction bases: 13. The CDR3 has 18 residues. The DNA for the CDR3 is TGCAGTGCTAGATGGGGACTAGCGGGCCCCTGGGTGAACAATGAGCAGTTCTTC. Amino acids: CSARWGLAGPWVNNEQFF.